This T cell receptor beta chain emerged from a study of blood T cell repertoires in COVID-19. The overall study: The United States, Italy and Spain supplied acute and convalescent COVID-19 samples. Sample material is recorded as cDNA or gDNA derived from T cells, B-cell-depleted T cells, or PBMCs.

Measured with immunoSEQ multiplex PCR; TCRdb has only the in-frame clones, and not every one. The sample records fewer than 350,000 clones, 85% being singletons. Germline V CDR1 and CDR2: GTSNPN, SVGIG (reference sequence). This CDR3 region has 12 residues. The V end was cut by 8 bases, the J end by 6 bases, with 16 bases between. V is TRBV30 and J is TRBJ1-1, with D hard to call. This sequence originates from a human donor in a cohort sampled during active COVID-19. The sample comprised peripheral blood. The CDR3 bases are TGTGCCCAGACCCCCGACACTTCTGAAGCTTTCTTT. This translates into CAQTPDTSEAFF. Full variable domain (outside the CDR3, taken from reference TRBV30 and TRBJ1-1): SQTIHQWPATLVQPVGSPLSLECTVEGTSNPNLYWYRQAAGRGLQLLFYSVGIGQISSEVPQNLSASRPQDRQFILSSKKLLLSDSGFYLCAQTPDTSEAFFGQGTRLTVV.